The next 11 T cell receptor beta chains were all read from a single sample in a study of OX40 agonist ivuxolimab in advanced cancers. TCRdb's copy holds only in-frame clones and misses some; the assay was immunoSEQ multiplex PCR. The sample records fewer than 80,000 clones, 70% to 85% being singletons. The sample consisted of CD4+ or CD8+ T cells sorted from blood, taken in a trial of the OX40 agonist ivuxolimab. These TCRs come from an adult with an advanced solid tumor such as melanoma, head and neck, liver or kidney cancer.

The chain uses TRBV29-1 and TRBJ2-5, with D perhaps given as TRBD1 or TRBD2 (5 bases each). Looked up from germline, CDR1 is SQVTM and CDR2 is ANQGSEA. The CDR3 consists of 13 residues. Trimming took off 4 bases at V and 2 bases at J, with 11 bases between the two ends. The CDR3 nucleotides read TGCAGCGTTGGAGGGGTCACACAAGAGACCCAGTACTTC. It translates to CSVGGVTQETQYF.

V usage is TRBV5-4 and J usage is TRBJ1-2; D gene unclear. Germline V gene lookup returns CDR1 SGHNT and CDR2 YYREEE (reference sequence). The CDR3 sequence is 15 residues long. The V gene lost 0 bases and the J gene lost 4 bases, with 13 bases spanning the gap. The CDR3 loop is CASSLGSQVSYGYTF. The CDR3 DNA reads as TGTGCCAGCAGCTTGGGTTCCCAGGTGTCCTATGGCTACACCTTC.

The chain couples TRBV7-2 to TRBJ1-2; 8 nucleotides match TRBD1. Germline trimming cut 4 bases from V and 0 bases from J; bases unmatched to any gene: 4. CDR1 is SGHTA and CDR2 is FQGNSA in the germline V gene. The CDR3 extends over 15 amino acids. Here the CDR3 reads CASSYGQGANYGYTF. DNA of the CDR3: TGTGCCAGCAGCTACGGACAGGGAGCTAACTATGGCTACACCTTC.

The DNA for the CDR3 is TGTGCCAGCTCACCTTCGGACAGAAAGCAAGAGACCCAGTACTTC. This sequence encodes CASSPSDRKQETQYF. The chain employs TRBV18 and TRBJ2-5; D may be TRBD1 (6 bases). CDR3 size: 15 residues. The germline gives CDR1 KGHSH, CDR2 LQKENI. Trimming took off 3 bases at V and 2 bases at J, with 13 bases between the two ends.

The V call is TRBV5-1, the J call TRBJ2-1; tentative D call: TRBD1 (5 bases). The V end lost 5 bases, the J end lost 7 bases, and 16 bases lay between the germline ends. In germline, CDR1 is SGHRS, CDR2 YFSETQ. The CDR3 contains 14 residues. The CDR3 nucleotides are TGCGCCAGCAGTCAGGGTGGGGTGGAGAATGAGCAGTTCTTC. Amino acid sequence: CASSQGGVENEQFF. Variable domain in full (rest from reference TRBV5-1 and TRBJ2-1): KAGVTQTPRYLIKTRGQQVTLSCSPISGHRSVSWYQQTPGQGLQFLFEYFSETQRNKGNFPGRFSGRQFSNSRSEMNVSTLELGDSALYLCASSQGGVENEQFFGPGTRLTVL.

V gene TRBV4-3 combines with J gene TRBJ1-1, with 11 bases that match TRBD1. This CDR3 contains 17 residues. Losses at the gene ends were 5 bases for V and 4 bases for J; bases not matched to a gene: 12. Germline V CDR1 and CDR2: LGHNA, YSLEER. The CDR3 DNA reads as TGCGCCAGCAGCAAGCTGGACAGGGGGCGCGAAGGCACTGAAGCTTTCTTT. It encodes CASSKLDRGREGTEAFF.

This chain links TRBV30 with TRBJ1-1, with unresolved D. Germline V gene data show CDR1 as GTSNPN and CDR2 as SVGIG (reference sequence). The ends were cut back, 1 base at V and 1 base at J, with 4 bases in the middle. This CDR3 has 12 amino acids. CDR3 DNA sequence: TGTGCCTGGAGTGGCAGGAACACTGAAGCTTTCTTT. Its translation: CAWSGRNTEAFF.

In this sample, this clone turned up once. Germline and junction disagree at one end, which may indicate a read error. The chain is built from TRBV7-7 and TRBJ2-1; D is ambiguous. Looked up from germline, CDR1 is SSHAT and CDR2 is FNYEAQ (reference sequence). The CDR3 is made up of 14 amino acids. Here the CDR3 reads CASSLSPSHNEQFF. The CDR3 bases are TGTGCCAGCAGCTTGTCCCCCTCCCACAATGAGCAGTTCTTC.

The sample holds one count of this clone. J is TRBJ2-6 and V is TRBV5-1; maybe TRBD2 (5 bases). V lost 0 bases to trimming and J lost 2 bases, with 6 bases between them. Germline loops: CDR1 SGHRS, CDR2 YFSETQ. This CDR3 is built from 15 residues. The CDR3 reads CASSLEGAGANVLTF. In DNA form, the CDR3 reads TGCGCCAGCAGCTTGGAGGGAGCTGGGGCCAACGTCCTGACTTTC.

This clone was recorded once. The chain is built from TRBV6-6 and TRBJ2-1, with 13 bases lining up with TRBD2. The CDR3 sequence is 15 residues long. Germline trimming cut 6 bases from V and 9 bases from J; bases unmatched to any gene: 8. Germline-derived CDR1 and CDR2 are MNHNY and SVGAGI (reference sequence). This chain's CDR3 is CASRLAGGQVSEQFF. The DNA of the CDR3 is TGTGCCAGCAGACTAGCGGGGGGGCAAGTCAGTGAGCAGTTCTTC.

The V and J genes are TRBV10-3 and TRBJ2-5; 14 nucleotides align to TRBD2. This CDR3 is 16 amino acids long. Germline V gene lookup returns CDR1 ENHRY and CDR2 SYGVKD. V trimming: 10 bases; J trimming: 0 bases; junction bases outside the gene matches: 7. The CDR3 here is CATATSGGDYQETQYF. CDR3 DNA sequence: TGTGCCACCGCGACTAGCGGGGGGGATTACCAAGAGACCCAGTACTTC.